These 12 T cell receptor beta chains originate from one sample sequenced in a study of T cells in Graves' hyperthyroidism and ophthalmopathy. Researchers took RNA transcripts and amplified the TCR beta CDR3 regions from them. Researchers ran a first-round RT-PCR on the TCR CDR3 using the HTBI primer set. TCRdb called the multiplex PCR reads again in MiXCR, with one record for every CDR3 protein. The sample consists of hundreds of thousands of distinct CDR3 sequences, less than 15% of them appearing once. Input material: blood. These receptors all stem from a woman between 18 and 29 years old with Graves' hyperthyroidism.

This clonotype turned up a few times. Its ends do not fully match the called genes, so a read error is possible. J is TRBJ1-1 and V is TRBV11-2; D is ambiguous. The CDR3 consists of 16 residues. CDR1 SGHAT and CDR2 FQNNGV come from the germline V gene. The DNA of the CDR3 is TGTGCCAACAGCTTAGATTTTCGGGGTGGCGACACTGAAGCTTTCTTT. Its translation: CANSLDFRGGDTEAFF.

This clonotype appeared many times. The chain couples TRBV28 to TRBJ2-3, with 8 bases fitting TRBD2. Trimming at V came to 5 bases and at J to 4 bases, leaving 11 bases not matched to a gene. Looked up from germline, CDR1 is MDHEN and CDR2 is SYDVKM. The CDR3 is 16 amino acids. Here the CDR3 reads CASSLGVAGKADTQYF. The CDR3 DNA is TGTGCCAGCAGTCTGGGGGTAGCGGGGAAGGCAGATACGCAGTATTTT.

V gene TRBV6-7 combines with J gene TRBJ2-4, with 7 nucleotides matching TRBD1. TRBV6-7 is treated as an ORF (open reading frame) with a function not yet certain. This CDR3 is 17 amino acids long. V trimming: 0 bases; J trimming: 0 bases; junction bases outside the gene matches: 5. The CDR3 loop is CASSYSRGPKAKNIQYF. The CDR3 coding sequence is TGTGCCAGCAGTTACTCGAGGGGGCCTAAAGCCAAAAACATTCAGTACTTC.

This clonotype has a count of ten or more. The chain employs TRBV27 and TRBJ2-7, with D perhaps TRBD1 (5 bases). The CDR3 runs to 13 residues. Per germline, CDR1 MNHEY and CDR2 SMNVEV (reference sequence). Trimming pared 2 bases from V and 6 bases from J, leaving 11 bases between. The CDR3 protein is CASSLGAVAEQYF. DNA of the CDR3: TGTGCCAGCAGTTTAGGGGCTGTCGCCGAGCAGTACTTC.

This clonotype was counted only a few times. DNA of the CDR3: TGTGCCAGCAGTCGGGACTACGTAAATTCACCCCTCCACTTT. Protein sequence: CASSRDYVNSPLHF. This chain joins TRBV6-2 or TRBV6-3 and TRBJ1-6, with D possibly TRBD1 on 5 matching bases. In germline, CDR1 is MNHEY, CDR2 SVGEGT. Trimming removed 5 bases from V and 7 bases from J, with 12 bases in between. The CDR3 totals 14 residues.

This clonotype has a handful of counts. V is TRBV20-1 and J is TRBJ2-1, with D uncertain. In germline, CDR1 is DFQATT, CDR2 SNEGSKA (reference sequence). This CDR3 is 10 amino acids long. V lost 5 bases to trimming and J lost 8 bases, with 7 bases between them. The CDR3 nucleotides are TGCAGTGCTGGCCCTCATGAGCAGTTCTTC. Translating gives CSAGPHEQFF.

This clonotype was detected ten times or more. The chain uses TRBV29-1 and TRBJ2-7, with no clear D. Germline V lookup: CDR1 SQVTM, CDR2 ANQGSEA. V lost 3 bases and J 6 bases, leaving 9 bases between the germline ends. This CDR3 comprises 11 residues. The CDR3: CSVDMGVEQYF. CDR3 DNA sequence: TGCAGCGTTGATATGGGCGTCGAGCAGTACTTC.

The chain recombines TRBV18 with TRBJ1-2; no clear D. V lost 2 bases to trimming and J lost 4 bases, with 5 bases between them. In germline, CDR1 is KGHSH, CDR2 LQKENI. The CDR3 is 12 residues long. The CDR3 protein is CASSPGRYGYTF. CDR3 nucleotide sequence: TGTGCCAGCTCACCAGGGCGCTATGGCTACACCTTC.

This clonotype showed up many times. The rearrangement joins TRBV11-2 to TRBJ1-5, with 8 bases lining up with TRBD1. The CDR3 contains 17 residues. Germline CDR1 SGHAT, CDR2 FQNNGV. Trimming removed 0 bases from V and 2 bases from J; junction bases left unmatched: 6. CDR3: CASSLDGTGYGNQPQHF. DNA of the CDR3: TGTGCCAGCAGCTTAGATGGGACAGGATATGGCAATCAGCCCCAGCATTTT.

The table lists this clonotype with many counts. The genes are TRBV2 and TRBJ2-4; 8 bases map to TRBD2. Looked up from germline, CDR1 is SNHLY and CDR2 is FYNNEI. J gave up 6 bases and V 4 bases, and 8 bases lay outside the gene matches. The CDR3 has 15 amino acids. In DNA, the CDR3 is TGTGCCAGCAGTGGTTTAGTAGCGGGAAGAAACATTCAGTACTTC. Amino acid sequence: CASSGLVAGRNIQYF.

This clonotype appeared many times. This rearrangement joins TRBV7-8 to TRBJ2-1; the D is unclear. V lost 5 bases and J lost 8, with 19 bases in between. CDR3 length: 15 residues. Germline V lookup: CDR1 SGHVS, CDR2 FQNEAQ. The CDR3 DNA sequence: TGTGCCAGCAGCCCCGGGCCCTATCTTTTGGATGAGCAGTTCTTC. It translates to CASSPGPYLLDEQFF.

This clonotype was observed a few times. The chain is built from TRBV6-6 and TRBJ1-5, with D possibly TRBD1 on 6 matching bases. CDR3 length: 17 residues. Between the trimmed V and J ends, which lost 0 bases and 1 base, there was a span of 13 bases. The germline V gene encodes CDR1 MNHNY and CDR2 SVGAGI (reference sequence). In nucleotides, the CDR3 is TGTGCCAGCAGTTACTCGGGACACCGGTTAAGCAATCAGCCCCAGCATTTT. This sequence encodes CASSYSGHRLSNQPQHF.